The source of this T cell receptor beta chain is a study of neurological immune-mediated disorders. This clonotype was detected ten times or more. Its cognate antigen is unknown. TCRdb ran MiXCR on the 5' RACE reads and lists one entry per CDR3 protein. The data contain tens of thousands of distinct CDR3 sequences, less than 6% of them singletons. Regarding the study as a whole: Healthy controls had more TCR clonal expansion than multiple sclerosis, which showed the least, whereas HTLV-1-associated myelopathy showed the most.

This CDR3 contains 18 residues. V gave up 4 bases and J gave up 0 bases; unmatched junction bases: 7. The germline CDR1 and CDR2 sequences are WSHSY and SAAADI. The V and J genes are TRBV10-2 and TRBJ2-4; 12 bases are shared with TRBD2. The sequenced sample consisted of CD4+ T cells from blood. The receptor comes from a woman aged 18-29 years with multiple sclerosis. The CDR3 here is CASSVASGGAVAKNIQYF. CDR3 in DNA: TGCGCCAGCAGTGTAGCTAGCGGGGGGGCTGTAGCCAAAAACATTCAGTACTTC.